These T cell receptor beta chains were read from a single sample in a study of technical replicates of blood from a handful of donors. Sequencing used immunoSEQ multiplex PCR; TCRdb keeps in-frame clones, though not all of them. Of tens of thousands of clones in the sample, around 94% are singletons; the top ten hold under 0.4%. The material sequenced was T cells isolated from PBMCs. The receptors were gathered from a human donor in good health. Each CDR3 is given with its conserved first and last residue. A D gene is named only where the DNA matches it firmly. Only some rows state a clone size, as once, few, many or a class for expanded clones.

DNA,CDR3,V,size,D,J
TGTGCCAGCAGTTACGACGGGGGTAACACTGAAGCTTTCTTT,CASSYDGGNTEAFF,TRBV6-5,NA,NA,TRBJ1-1
TGCAGCGTCGCAGGGGGCTGGGGCACTGAAGCTTTCTTT,CSVAGGWGTEAFF,TRBV29-1,NA,TRBD1,TRBJ1-1
TGTGCCACCAGGTATAGCGGAGACAATGAGCAGTTCTTC,CATRYSGDNEQFF,TRBV15,NA,NA,TRBJ2-1
TGTGCCAGCAGCTTTCTAGCGGGAGACGGTCGTGGAGATACGCAGTATTTT,CASSFLAGDGRGDTQYF,TRBV7-9,once,TRBD2,TRBJ2-3
TGTGCCAGCAGTTTTTACAGAAACACTGAAGCTTTCTTT,CASSFYRNTEAFF,TRBV28,NA,NA,TRBJ1-1
TGCAGCGTGACCCCGGGACAGGGCTACGAGCAGTACTTC,CSVTPGQGYEQYF,TRBV29-1,NA,TRBD1,TRBJ2-7
TGTGCCAGCAGCTTAACGACAGGGGTGGACGAGCAGTACTTC,CASSLTTGVDEQYF,TRBV7-2,NA,TRBD1,TRBJ2-7
TGTGCCAGCAGTGCGCTAGCGGGAGCTGGGGCCAACGTCCTGACTTTC,CASSALAGAGANVLTF,TRBV6-1,NA,TRBD2,TRBJ2-6
TGTGCCATTGTCCCAGGGGGCACCGGGGAGCTGTTTTTT,CAIVPGGTGELFF,TRBV11-1,NA,TRBD1,TRBJ2-2
TGTGCCAGTAGTACCGGTCGGGTCTACGAGCAGTACTTC,CASSTGRVYEQYF,TRBV19,NA,NA,TRBJ2-7
TGTGCCAGCAGCTTAATCGCCGGGGCCTACAATGAGCAGTTCTTC,CASSLIAGAYNEQFF,TRBV7-3,NA,NA,TRBJ2-1
TGTGCCAGCAGCCAAAGGAGCCTGAAGCCTTATGGCTACACCTTC,CASSQRSLKPYGYTF,TRBV13,NA,NA,TRBJ1-2
TGTGCCAGCAGTTTCCCGGGACAGGGTAACTATGGCTACACCTTC,CASSFPGQGNYGYTF,TRBV25-1,NA,TRBD1,TRBJ1-2
TGCGCCAGCAGCTTGGTCCGGGACAGGGATAATACAGATACGCAGTATTTT,CASSLVRDRDNTDTQYF,TRBV5-1,NA,TRBD1,TRBJ2-3
TGTGCCAGCACCCCACAGGGAAAAACTGGAAACACCATATATTTT,CASTPQGKTGNTIYF,TRBV28,NA,NA,TRBJ1-3
TGTGCCAGCTCACCACGGCGGGAGGAGTACCAAGAGACCCAGTACTTC,CASSPRREEYQETQYF,TRBV18,NA,TRBD2,TRBJ2-5
TGTGCCAGCAGCTTAGGAGCGGGGAACGGAGAGACCCAGTACTTC,CASSLGAGNGETQYF,TRBV7-9,NA,TRBD2,TRBJ2-5
TGTGCCAGCACGACTCGGGCGGGATACACAGATACGCAGTATTTT,CASTTRAGYTDTQYF,TRBV7-2,NA,NA,TRBJ2-3
TGTGCCAGCAGTGCAACCGGGACAGGGAGCAATGAGCAGTTCTTC,CASSATGTGSNEQFF,TRBV28,once,TRBD1,TRBJ2-1
TGTGCCTGGAGTCCAGACAGGGACGCTGAAGCTTTCTTT,CAWSPDRDAEAFF,TRBV30,few,TRBD1,TRBJ1-1
TGTGCCAGCAGTCTCGGACAGGGCGGCAATCAGCCCCAGCATTTT,CASSLGQGGNQPQHF,TRBV27,NA,TRBD1,TRBJ1-5
TGTGCCTGGAGTACCTGGGACAGGGCTGTAGATCAGCCCCAGCATTTT,CAWSTWDRAVDQPQHF,TRBV30,NA,TRBD1,TRBJ1-5
TGTGCCAGCAGCTTAGCGGGACAGGGTTTGGACGAGCAGTACTTC,CASSLAGQGLDEQYF,TRBV7-9,once,TRBD1,TRBJ2-7
TGTGCCTGGACGGCGGAGAACACAGATACGCAGTATTTT,CAWTAENTDTQYF,TRBV30,NA,NA,TRBJ2-3
TGTGCCAGCAGTGAATTTAGGACCTCGGGGCAGCCCCAGCATTTT,CASSEFRTSGQPQHF,TRBV6-1,NA,NA,TRBJ1-5
TGTGCCTGGAGCCCACAGGGGTGGACCCAGTACTTC,CAWSPQGWTQYF,TRBV30,NA,TRBD1,TRBJ2-5
TGTGCCAGCAGCACGCGAGACAAAGTCTACAATGAGCAGTTCTTC,CASSTRDKVYNEQFF,TRBV5-6,NA,NA,TRBJ2-1
TGTGCCTCAACAGGATCAAGGCAAGAGACCCAGTACTTC,CASTGSRQETQYF,TRBV6-1,NA,NA,TRBJ2-5
TGTGCCAGCAGCGTAGGGCCTAGCGGGAGTTACGGCTACGAGCAGTACTTC,CASSVGPSGSYGYEQYF,TRBV9,NA,TRBD2,TRBJ2-7
TGTGCCAGCAGTTACATTGGTAATAGCTACGAGCAGTACTTC,CASSYIGNSYEQYF,TRBV6-5,NA,NA,TRBJ2-7
TGTGCCAGCAGCAAACCCCAGGGGACTAATGAAAAACTGTTTTTT,CASSKPQGTNEKLFF,TRBV7-9,NA,NA,TRBJ1-4
TGTGCCAGCAGCAAAGCCTGGGCAGGCTATGGCTACACCTTC,CASSKAWAGYGYTF,TRBV21-1,NA,NA,TRBJ1-2
TGCGCCAGCAGCGGAACAGGGCTCGGGACCAACTACGAGCAGTACTTC,CASSGTGLGTNYEQYF,TRBV5-1,NA,NA,TRBJ2-7
TGTGCCAGCAGTGAGCGGGAGGCTCTCACAGATACGCAGTATTTT,CASSEREALTDTQYF,TRBV27,NA,TRBD2,TRBJ2-3
TGTGCCAGCAGCGTAGGGCCAGGGGCCCTATTTGATGGCTACACCTTC,CASSVGPGALFDGYTF,TRBV9,NA,NA,TRBJ1-2
TGTGCCAGCAGTTTATCACTAGCGGGAGCCAATGAGCAGTTCTTC,CASSLSLAGANEQFF,TRBV27,NA,TRBD2,TRBJ2-1
TGCAGCGTTTCAGACAGGGGGCTTGAAGCTTTCTTT,CSVSDRGLEAFF,TRBV29-1,NA,TRBD1,TRBJ1-1
TGTGCCAGCAGCTCCGTGCCGGGACAGACCATGAACACTGAAGCTTTCTTT,CASSSVPGQTMNTEAFF,TRBV21-1,NA,NA,TRBJ1-1
TGCAGCGTTGAAGAAGGGACTAGCGGGGGCTCAAGGACAGATACGCAGTATTTT,CSVEEGTSGGSRTDTQYF,TRBV29-1,NA,TRBD2,TRBJ2-3
TGTGCCAGCAGTGAAGGCAGGGATAGAGGCTACACCTTC,CASSEGRDRGYTF,TRBV6-1,NA,NA,TRBJ1-2
TGTGCCAGCAGCTTAGTCTCGGAGGGAATAAGCTACGAGCAGTACTTC,CASSLVSEGISYEQYF,TRBV7-8,NA,NA,TRBJ2-7
TGTGCCAGCAGCTCAGGGGAAACCTCTGGAAACACCATATATTTT,CASSSGETSGNTIYF,TRBV7-2,NA,NA,TRBJ1-3
TGCGCCAGCAGCTTTGGCCCTCGGGGATTCTCCTACAATGAGCAGTTCTTC,CASSFGPRGFSYNEQFF,TRBV5-1,NA,NA,TRBJ2-1